This T cell receptor (beta chain) is from a study of T cell repertoires in cytomegalovirus infection. Study summary: Public TCR beta signature analysis indicated the presence of both CMV infection and matching HLA type. Findings and limits, study-wide: In two of eight donors, the top clonotype was HLA-C-restricted CMV-specific.

TCRdb fed the reads into MiXCR, producing one record per CDR3 protein. The data show approximately 910,000 distinct CDR3 sequences, about a third seen once. CDR3 length equals 12 residues. The germline V and J ends were trimmed by 1 base and 7 bases, with 7 bases remaining between them. Germline lookup yields CDR1 LGHNA and CDR2 YNFKEQ. This clonotype was detected a few times. Its target is not known. The V call is TRBV4-2, the J call TRBJ1-1; D gene ambiguous. This specimen was cultured CD8+ T cells from PBMCs, taken from culture after CMV antigen stimulation. The sequence derives from a human donor in good health (CMV status not recorded). Some clones in this sample may be carry-over from other donors' samples. Written as DNA, the CDR3 is TGTGCCAGCAGCCAAGCATGGGGTGAAGCTTTCTTT. The encoded protein is CASSQAWGEAFF.